The source of this TCR beta chain is a study of PD-L1 blockade in urothelial cancer. Study-wide background: Patients began atezolizumab, 1,200 mg intravenously every 3 weeks, at some point between 2012 and 2014. Per blood sample, T cells had a median of around 140,000.

The protocol was immunoSEQ multiplex PCR, while the TCRdb copy is restricted to in-frame clones and leaves out a portion. This sample has around 93,000 clones; around four fifths occur once, and the top ten carry under 10%. Time point specified: peripheral blood 6 weeks after treatment start. This clone has only one observation. No antigen is known for it. Study findings and constraints: Clones that were tumor-associated expanded more in the blood of durable-benefit patients at 3 weeks. Better progression-free and overall survival followed lower pretreatment blood clonality.

This clonotype was obtained from a man between 65 and 85 years old with urothelial cancer. The sample consisted of PBMCs, taken around atezolizumab (anti-PD-L1) treatment.

Here the CDR3 reads CASSTAAGGPYEQFF. The CDR3 coding sequence is TGTGCCAGTAGTACCGCAGCGGGGGGGCCTTATGAGCAGTTCTTC. The rearrangement joins TRBV19 to TRBJ2-1; 10 nucleotides agree with TRBD2. V lost 4 bases, J lost 8 bases, and 8 bases stayed unmatched. This CDR3 has 15 amino acids. CDR1 LNHDA and CDR2 SQIVND come from the germline V gene (reference sequence).